This is a list of T cell receptor beta chains from one sample in a study of patients and donors after allogeneic stem cell transplantation. MiXCR, run by TCRdb on the RT-PCR reads, gives a single entry per CDR3 protein. The sample includes 150,000 to 200,000 distinct CDR3 sequences, roughly 31% of them seen just once. Sequencing input: blood, either unsorted or a sorted T cell fraction (not recorded which). All receptors derive from a human donor who was either an allogeneic HSCT recipient or a stem cell or donor lymphocyte infusion donor (not recorded which). It is not recorded whose cells these are; they may come from a transplant donor. Both conserved end residues are part of each CDR3. The order of the fields is J gene, clone size, V gene, D gene, CDR3 length, CDR3 protein, CDR3 DNA. The D gene is left open where the match is weak. Size is stated for part of the rows, as once, few or many counts, or as a class when the clone is expanded.

J: TRBJ1-1
size: .
V: TRBV2
D: .
length: 14
CDR3: CASITRGSGAEAFF
DNA: TGTGCCAGCATAACCCGGGGGAGCGGTGCTGAAGCTTTCTTT

J: TRBJ1-6
size: .
V: TRBV2
D: .
length: 14
CDR3: CASSGQSANSPLHF
DNA: TGTGCCAGCAGTGGGCAGTCCGCCAATTCACCCCTCCACTTT

J: TRBJ2-1
size: .
V: TRBV4-3
D: .
length: 15
CDR3: CASSHGTQMNNEQFF
DNA: TGCGCCAGCAGCCACGGGACCCAAATGAACAATGAGCAGTTCTTC

J: TRBJ2-1
size: many
V: TRBV20-1
D: .
length: 14
CDR3: CSAREGHLGGEQFF
DNA: TGCAGTGCTAGAGAGGGACACTTGGGAGGTGAGCAGTTCTTC

J: TRBJ1-4
size: many
V: TRBV25-1
D: .
length: 13
CDR3: CASSPNWNEKLFF
DNA: TGTGCCAGTTCCCCGAACTGGAATGAAAAACTGTTTTTT

J: TRBJ1-2
size: .
V: TRBV28
D: .
length: 12
CDR3: CASRQGTYGYTF
DNA: TGTGCCAGCAGACAGGGAACCTATGGCTACACCTTC

J: TRBJ2-7
size: .
V: TRBV12-3/TRBV12-4
D: TRBD1
length: 17
CDR3: CASSLLLTGVTSYEQYF
DNA: TGTGCCAGCAGTTTGTTGTTAACAGGGGTTACCTCCTACGAGCAGTACTTC

J: TRBJ1-5
size: .
V: TRBV7-2
D: .
length: 12
CDR3: CASSQYNQPQHF
DNA: TGTGCCAGCAGCCAATATAATCAGCCCCAGCATTTT

J: TRBJ2-7
size: .
V: TRBV28
D: TRBD2
length: 13
CDR3: CASRSGDGYEQYF
DNA: TGTGCCAGCCGTAGCGGGGACGGTTACGAGCAGTACTTC

J: TRBJ2-7
size: .
V: TRBV20-1
D: .
length: 12
CDR3: CSARAGGYEQYF
DNA: TGCAGTGCTAGAGCGGGCGGCTACGAGCAGTACTTC

J: TRBJ1-6
size: .
V: TRBV10-3
D: TRBD1
length: 15
CDR3: CAINKGGGYNSPLHF
DNA: TGTGCCATCAACAAAGGGGGCGGCTATAATTCACCCCTCCACTTT

J: TRBJ2-1
size: few
V: TRBV12-3/TRBV12-4
D: .
length: 12
CDR3: CASSITGGEQFF
DNA: TGTGCCAGCAGCATTACTGGGGGGGAGCAGTTCTTC

J: TRBJ1-1
size: few
V: TRBV4-3
D: TRBD1
length: 13
CDR3: CASSLGGWTEAFF
DNA: TGCGCCAGCAGCCTAGGGGGCTGGACTGAAGCTTTCTTT

J: TRBJ2-1
size: few
V: TRBV4-3
D: .
length: 15
CDR3: CASSQVGRLSNEQFF
DNA: TGCGCCAGCAGCCAAGTAGGTCGACTATCCAATGAGCAGTTCTTC

J: TRBJ2-2
size: .
V: TRBV27
D: .
length: 13
CDR3: CASSLVATGELFF
DNA: TGTGCCAGCAGTTTAGTAGCTACCGGGGAGCTGTTTTTT

J: TRBJ2-3
size: few
V: TRBV4-3
D: .
length: 15
CDR3: CASSHDRLSTDTQYF
DNA: TGCGCCAGCAGCCACGACAGGCTAAGCACAGATACGCAGTATTTT

J: TRBJ2-1
size: .
V: TRBV18
D: TRBD2
length: 16
CDR3: CASSPKAGLSYNEQFF
DNA: TGTGCCAGCTCACCAAAAGCGGGACTGTCCTACAATGAGCAGTTCTTC

J: TRBJ1-2
size: .
V: TRBV7-2
D: .
length: 13
CDR3: CASSFQGGYGYTF
DNA: TGTGCCAGCAGCTTTCAGGGAGGCTATGGCTACACCTTC